This T cell receptor beta chain was sequenced during a study of blood T cell repertoires in COVID-19. Study-level information: Italy, Spain and the United States were the sources of the convalescent and acute COVID-19 samples.

The CDR3 is made up of 13 amino acids. Germline V lookup: CDR1 SEHNR, CDR2 FQNEAQ (reference sequence). Trimming took 5 bases from V and 4 from J, leaving 12 bases between them. This clone was seen repeatedly, ten times or more. The repertoire was sequenced with immunoSEQ multiplex PCR; TCRdb's copy has only in-frame clones and lacks some. This sample has approximately 72,000 clones, with approximately 81% found just once. The receptor comes from a man aged 45-60 years with active COVID-19. The material sequenced was peripheral blood. This chain connects TRBV7-9 to TRBJ2-7; a possible D gene is TRBD2 (6 bases). CDR3: CASSRGTPYEQYF. The CDR3 nucleotides read TGTGCCAGCAGCCGAGGGACTCCTTACGAGCAGTACTTC. The full variable domain, in which reference TRBV7-9 and TRBJ2-7 provide the parts outside the CDR3, is DTGVSQNPRHKITKRGQNVTFRCDPISEHNRLYWYRQTLGQGPEFLTYFQNEAQLEKSRLLSDRFSAERPKGSFSTLEIQRTEQGDSAMYLCASSRGTPYEQYFGPGTRLTVT.